These 14 T cell receptor beta chains were all obtained from the same sample, sequenced in a study of response to subunit inactivated influenza vaccine (dated by TCRdb to the late 2010s). Library preparation used RT-PCR. The data were produced on an Illumina HiSeq 2500. TCRdb reran the public reads through fastp at Q25 and MiXCR, keeping productive beta chains. CDR3 protein duplicates are merged, each entry listing the most common genes and DNA. The sample profile shows 500,000 or so distinct CDR3 sequences; 16% of them were found once. Less than 4% of the sample is in the top ten clones. Sequenced material: CD4+ T cells sorted from PBMCs, taken less than 30 months after vaccination. The receptors come from a man aged 45 to 75 who received an inactivated influenza vaccine. Donor details come from another sample of the same person, matched by shared clones.

In its sample, this clonotype was seen a few times. The genes are TRBV5-1 and TRBJ2-5; the match to TRBD1 covers 7 bases. The germline gives CDR1 SGHRS, CDR2 YFSETQ. The CDR3 has 15 residues. After removal of 0 bases from V and 2 bases from J, the junction contained 4 bases not matched to a gene. The CDR3 DNA follows: TGCGCCAGCAGCTTGGACGGGACAGAACAAGAGACCCAGTACTTC. Amino acid sequence: CASSLDGTEQETQYF.

This clonotype was observed a few times. J is TRBJ1-1 and V is TRBV20-1; D gene uncertain. CDR3 size: 13 residues. CDR1 is DFQATT, CDR2 SNEGSKA, per germline (reference sequence). Trimming removed 3 bases at V and 2 bases at J, with 10 bases between. The CDR3 DNA follows: TGCAGTGCTAGTCCTGGGGTAAACACTGAAGCTTTCTTT. As protein: CSASPGVNTEAFF.

This clonotype was observed a handful of times. The chain links TRBV5-4 to TRBJ2-1, with 12 bases lining up with TRBD2. CDR1 and CDR2 (germline): SGHNT, YYREEE (reference sequence). After removal of 4 bases from V and 5 bases from J, the junction contained 7 bases not matched to a gene. The CDR3 contains 16 residues. Here the CDR3 DNA reads TGTGCCAGCAGCCCGAGGAGGACTAGCGGGGACAATGAGCAGTTCTTC. This translates into CASSPRRTSGDNEQFF.

This clonotype was seen a handful of times. This rearrangement joins TRBV20-1 to TRBJ2-3, with 9 bases that match TRBD2. The germline V gene has CDR1 DFQATT and CDR2 SNEGSKA (reference sequence). V lost 6 bases to trimming and J lost 9 bases; unmatched junction nucleotides: 7. The CDR3 consists of 12 residues. CDR3 bases: TGCAGTGCGGAAGTAGCGGGAGAAACGCAGTATTTT. Its protein is CSAEVAGETQYF.

The genes are TRBV7-9 and TRBJ1-1, with D possibly being TRBD1 (6 bases). The CDR3 consists of 15 residues. The germline CDR1 and CDR2 sequences are SEHNR and FQNEAQ (reference sequence). Between the trimmed V and J ends, which lost 5 bases and 5 bases, there was a span of 18 bases. Here the CDR3 reads CASSPQGRGRTEAFF. The CDR3, as DNA: TGTGCCAGCAGCCCCCAGGGGAGGGGAAGGACTGAAGCTTTCTTT.

This clonotype was detected a few times. This chain joins TRBV20-1 and TRBJ2-7, with no clear D. The CDR3 consists of 14 residues. Per the germline V gene, CDR1 is DFQATT and CDR2 is SNEGSKA (reference sequence). V was pared by 8 bases and J by 1 base, with 18 bases between. Written as DNA, the CDR3 is TGCAGTCTCCTGACTGGCCTTTCGTCCTACGAGCAGTACTTC. Its protein is CSLLTGLSSYEQYF.

In its sample, this clonotype was seen a few times. V gene TRBV6-1 combines with J gene TRBJ2-5; D perhaps matches TRBD1 (6 bases). The germline V and J ends were trimmed by 3 bases and 1 base, with 15 bases remaining between them. The CDR3 has 16 residues. Germline-derived CDR1 and CDR2 are MNHNS and SASEGT. The CDR3 nucleotides read TGTGCCAGCAGTGACCTGGGGGTGGGGGCCCAAGAGACCCAGTACTTC. This sequence encodes CASSDLGVGAQETQYF.

V is TRBV6-1 and J is TRBJ2-2; D is possibly TRBD2 (5 bases). The germline V and J ends were trimmed by 9 bases and 4 bases, with 18 bases remaining between them. The germline CDR1 and CDR2 sequences are MNHNS and SASEGT. There are 15 residues in the CDR3. The CDR3 protein is CARSPRGRGTGELFF. For the CDR3, the DNA is TGTGCCAGAAGTCCACGAGGGCGCGGCACCGGGGAGCTGTTTTTT.

The chain has TRBV12-3 or TRBV12-4 and TRBJ1-1; 7 positions match TRBD1. The V gene end was trimmed by 5 bases and the J gene end by 7 bases; junction bases not matched to a gene: 4. This CDR3 region has 12 residues. The CDR3 DNA reads TGTGCCAGCAGTGAAGGGGGCATTGAAGCTTTCTTT. The encoded protein is CASSEGGIEAFF.

The rearrangement joins TRBV15 to TRBJ2-3, with D possibly matching TRBD2 (5 bases). Deletions cut 3 bases from V and 4 bases from J, with 11 bases between. The CDR3 runs 14 residues. Germline assignment: CDR1 LNHNV and CDR2 YYDKDF (reference sequence). CDR3 sequence (DNA): TGTGCCACCAGCAGTGCTGAGGGTTCAGATACGCAGTATTTT. Translated: CATSSAEGSDTQYF. Combining the CDR3 with reference TRBV15 and TRBJ2-3 gives the whole variable domain DAMVIQNPRYQVTQFGKPVTLSCSQTLNHNVMYWYQQKSSQAPKLLFHYYDKDFNNEADTPDNFQSRRPNTSFCFLDIRSPGLGDTAMYLCATSSAEGSDTQYFGPGTRLTVL.

The V gene is TRBV7-6, the J gene TRBJ1-3, with D unresolved. V lost 1 base to trimming and J lost 0 bases, with 10 bases between them. Germline CDR1 reads SGHVS; CDR2 reads FNYEAQ. The CDR3 consists of 16 residues. CDR3 nucleotide sequence: TGTGCCAGCAGCTTAGGGACGGAATACTCTGGAAACACCATATATTTT. It encodes CASSLGTEYSGNTIYF.

J is TRBJ2-6 and V is TRBV11-2; TRBD1 is a possible D gene (7 bases). Germline V gene sequence: CDR1 SGHAT, CDR2 FQNNGV. Trimming cost V 5 bases and J 4 bases, with 21 bases left between them. The CDR3 has 18 amino acids. The CDR3 DNA follows: TGTGCCAGCAGCGAAAAGGCCAGGGGGGAGGCCGGGGCCAACGTCCTGACTTTC. This gives the protein CASSEKARGEAGANVLTF.

This clonotype has only a few counts. V is TRBV9 and J is TRBJ2-2; D is undetermined. The CDR3 loop spans 14 amino acids. Germline-derived CDR1 and CDR2 are SGDLS and YYNGEE. Deletions cut 0 bases from V and 6 bases from J, with 9 bases between. Here the CDR3 DNA reads TGTGCCAGCAGCGTAGGTAGCCGTGCCGGGGAGCTGTTTTTT. Amino acid sequence: CASSVGSRAGELFF.

This clonotype occurred many times. The chain recombines TRBV12-3 or TRBV12-4 with TRBJ2-7, with 11 positions matching TRBD2. Trimming removed 5 bases from V and 0 bases from J; junction bases left unmatched: 6. CDR3 length equals 16 residues. CDR3 in amino acids: CASSLRLAGSSYEQYF. The CDR3 coding sequence is TGTGCCAGCAGTCTCCGACTAGCGGGGAGCTCCTACGAGCAGTACTTC.